The rows below give T cell receptor beta chains drawn from one sample of a study. TCRdb fed the RT-PCR reads into MiXCR, producing one record per CDR3 protein. Among more than 600,000 distinct CDR3 sequences listed, 13% to 15% were seen once. Input material: memory CD4+ T cells from blood. All receptors come from a female donor in good health, serving as a healthy control. CDR3s include the opening cysteine and the closing phenylalanine or tryptophan. D genes are given only for firm matches. Size values are once, few and many counts, or a class for expanded clones, and some rows have none.

j_call,v_call,clone_size,d_call,cdr3_nt,cdr3_aa
TRBJ1-2,TRBV2,few,.,TGTGCCAGCAGTGAATCAGGACTGGAGGGCTACACCTTC,CASSESGLEGYTF
TRBJ1-1,TRBV12-3/TRBV12-4,.,.,TGTGCCAGCACCGCGGGTCAGAACACTGAAGCTTTCTTT,CASTAGQNTEAFF
TRBJ2-5,TRBV29-1,few,.,TGCAGCGTTGAAGGGGAGGCAGGGGAAGAGACCCAGTACTTC,CSVEGEAGEETQYF
TRBJ2-3,TRBV2,.,.,TGTGCCAGCAGTGAAGGCCCCACGGGGGATACGCAGTATTTT,CASSEGPTGDTQYF
TRBJ1-1,TRBV12-3/TRBV12-4,many,.,TGTGCCAGCAGTTTGGGGGGAAGGGTCGCTGAAGCTTTCTTT,CASSLGGRVAEAFF
TRBJ2-7,TRBV12-3/TRBV12-4,many,.,TGTGCCAGCAGTTTTGGTCCGTCCTACGAGCAGTACTTC,CASSFGPSYEQYF
TRBJ2-7,TRBV28,.,.,TGTGCCAGCAGTTGGGGACCTCGAGAGCAGTACTTC,CASSWGPREQYF
TRBJ2-7,TRBV6-5,many,TRBD2,TGTGCCAGCAGTTACTCGACTAGCGGGAGTTACGAGCAGTACTTC,CASSYSTSGSYEQYF
TRBJ2-1,TRBV27,many,.,TGTGCCAGCAGTTTACCCAGAGACTCCTACAATGAGCAGTTCTTC,CASSLPRDSYNEQFF
TRBJ2-7,TRBV10-3,many,TRBD1,TGTGCCACCTCCGGGACAGGGGGCGGCCACGAGCAGTACTTC,CATSGTGGGHEQYF
TRBJ2-1,TRBV6-2/TRBV6-3,few,TRBD2,TGTGCCAGCAGTTACTCTAGGCGGGGGGACAACAATGAGCAGTTCTTC,CASSYSRRGDNNEQFF
TRBJ2-4,TRBV7-3,few,.,TGTGCCAGCAGCTTAGGGGGTACCAAAAACATTCAGTACTTC,CASSLGGTKNIQYF
TRBJ2-1,TRBV7-9,few,.,TGTGCCAGCAGGCGTGAGGGTGAATACAATGAGCAGTTCTTC,CASRREGEYNEQFF
TRBJ1-1,TRBV7-2,few,.,TGTGCCAGCAGCTTCGATCTGATGACGGGAACTGAAGCTTTCTTT,CASSFDLMTGTEAFF
TRBJ2-1,TRBV5-1,many,.,TGCGCCAGCAGCCTACAAAACGCAGGTAGCAATGAGCAGTTCTTC,CASSLQNAGSNEQFF
TRBJ2-7,TRBV5-4,.,TRBD1,TGTGCCAGCAGCTCAATTGGACAGGGTAGTACCTACGAGCAGTACTTC,CASSSIGQGSTYEQYF
TRBJ2-7,TRBV2,.,TRBD1,TGTGCCAGCAGGGGCATTATGGGACAGACCACCACCTACGAGCAGTACTTC,CASRGIMGQTTTYEQYF
TRBJ1-2,TRBV27,.,.,TGTGCCAGCAAGGTTATAGGGGAGGGCTATGGCTACACCTTC,CASKVIGEGYGYTF
TRBJ1-1,TRBV11-2,few,.,TGTGCCAGCAGCCCTGACGCCGGCACTGAAGCTTTCTTT,CASSPDAGTEAFF
TRBJ2-3,TRBV13,few,.,TGTGCCAGCAGCCGCCATGAAGGGAGTTCTGGGACAGATACGCAGTATTTT,CASSRHEGSSGTDTQYF